This T cell receptor beta chain was sequenced for a study of T cells after yellow fever vaccination. Study as a whole: For low cell numbers, libraries were made with SMART-Seq v4 Ultra Low Input.

Study outcomes and limitations: Clonotypes found in both CD4 and CD8 compartments made up a small share. Once the booster was given, most primary-vaccination clones reappeared, at more than 95% for CD4 and approximately 88% for CD8.

Production of TCR cDNA was by 5'RACE template switching, which also added a universal primer site and UMIs. TCRdb recomputed calls from the 5' RACE reads with MiXCR, one row per CDR3 protein. The table lists a few hundred thousand distinct CDR3 sequences, over 15% of them singletons. CDR1 is SGHVS, CDR2 FQNEAQ, per germline. The CDR3 totals 16 residues. The J segment lost 9 bases and the V segment lost 3 bases, leaving 7 bases of the junction unmatched. Comments on this clonotype: The antigen is not known.

This chain links TRBV7-8 with TRBJ1-6; 11 nucleotides agree with TRBD1. This material consisted of PBMCs, taken 15 days after the yellow fever booster vaccination. This receptor was identified in a man under 40 who received the YFV17D yellow fever vaccine. The CDR3 coding sequence is TGTGCCAGCAGCTTCCCCGGGACAGGGGGTAGTTCACCCCTCCACTTT. Its protein product is CASSFPGTGGSSPLHF.